One and the same sample provided the 4 T cell receptor beta chains below, sequenced in a study of cytomegalovirus exposure and HLA in healthy donors. PCR used 60 Vbeta primers and 13 Jbeta primers. Data came from immunoSEQ multiplex PCR; TCRdb stores just in-frame clones and leaves some out. The table has 170,000 or so clones, about 82% seen once. The sequencing input was PBMCs. The receptor set was obtained from a woman aged 45-59 years in good health and CMV-seropositive.

This clone showed up just a few times. Germline is not matched at one junction end, which may reflect a read error. This chain joins TRBV4-1 and TRBJ2-1; D remains ambiguous. Germline CDR1 reads MGHRA; CDR2 reads YSYEKL. This CDR3 region has 15 residues. CDR3 nucleotide sequence: TGTGCCAGCAGCTCCTTGGCGGACTCCTACAATGAGCAGTTCTTC. It codes for CASSSLADSYNEQFF.

This clone has just a few counts. The chain uses TRBV2 and TRBJ1-5, with unresolved D. Deletions cut 2 bases from V and 5 bases from J, with 13 bases between. This CDR3 contains 15 residues. Germline V gene data show CDR1 as SNHLY and CDR2 as FYNNEI. The CDR3 loop is CASSELSGKHQPQHF. CDR3 nucleotide sequence: TGTGCCAGCAGTGAATTATCGGGGAAACATCAGCCCCAGCATTTT.

The V and J genes are TRBV18 and TRBJ2-3; 9 positions match TRBD2. The CDR3 covers 18 residues. Germline V gene data show CDR1 as KGHSH and CDR2 as LQKENI. V lost 1 base, J lost 3 bases, and 11 bases stayed unmatched. The CDR3 sequence: CASSPLGGGAMATDTQYF. For the CDR3, the DNA is TGTGCCAGCTCACCACTGGGCGGGGGGGCCATGGCTACAGATACGCAGTATTTT.

Turning to this clone: Other DNA sequences from this sample encode an identical CDR3 as well. V gene TRBV28 combines with J gene TRBJ2-3; D not resolved. CDR1 is MDHEN, CDR2 SYDVKM, per germline. Between the trimmed V and J ends, which lost 6 bases and 0 bases, there was a span of 10 bases. This CDR3 contains 14 residues. In DNA form, the CDR3 reads TGTGCCAGCAGCCCCCGACTGAGCACAGATACGCAGTATTTT. It yields the protein CASSPRLSTDTQYF.